This T cell receptor (beta chain) was identified during a study of cytomegalovirus exposure and HLA in healthy donors. PCR was performed using 60 Vbeta and 13 Jbeta primers. Source study methods: There were 80 million to 95 million unique TCR beta chains by a later count, and approximately 11 million of them were shared. Assay used: immunoSEQ multiplex PCR; TCRdb lists only in-frame clones, some missing. The D gene and trimming were derived from the DNA, and the V and J assignments and clone size from that table. The table has approximately 95,000 clones, about four fifths seen once; the top ten hold approximately 3.9%. As for this clone: The antigen remains undetermined.

The study's findings and limits: Across HLA loci, a later analysis found differing TCR association rates, with DRB1 most and HLA-C fewest.

The sequenced sample was PBMCs. The origin of this receptor is a woman in her 70s in good health and CMV-seropositive.

CDR3 DNA: TGTGCTAGTGGTTTGTGGGGGGGAAGTGGGGCCAACGTCCTGACTTTC. It specifies CASGLWGGSGANVLTF. J is TRBJ2-6 and V is TRBV12-5; 7 positions agree with TRBD2. This CDR3 is built from 16 residues. The germline CDR1 and CDR2 sequences are LGHNT and FRNRAP. V dropped 2 bases and J dropped 3; count of bases not matched to a gene: 4.